This T cell receptor (beta chain) is from a study of persistence of HIV-infected CD4 T cells. This CDR3 is 15 amino acids long. Germline CDR1 MNHNS, CDR2 SASEGT. Trimming stripped 0 bases from V and 2 bases from J, with 10 bases between. Study observations and caveats: Compared with CD3/CD28-stimulated cells, CMV- and Gag-responding cells showed lower TCRbeta richness. Degenerate expanded CDR3beta sequences were enriched among CMV- and Gag-responding cells.

Points on this clone: The antigen is unknown.

The immunoSEQ assay was version 4, run in survey mode. Template was genomic DNA at roughly 9.3 ng/uL, with up to roughly 1 ug used per sample. Repertoires were generated with immunoSEQ multiplex PCR, while TCRdb's copy carries only in-frame clones and drops some. The sample has over 35,000 clones, 80% to 90% seen once. Anti-CD3/anti-CD28 beads served as a nonspecific positive control stimulus. Sorting of responding CD4+ T cells relied on upregulated CD40 ligand together with CD69. The receptor's source is an adult man with HIV who was CMV-seropositive. V usage is TRBV6-1 and J usage is TRBJ2-5; D is perhaps TRBD1 or TRBD2 (5 bases each). The sequenced sample was CD4+ T cells sorted from PBMCs after approximately 19-hour stimulation, obtained from a patient who received antiretroviral therapy. The CDR3 DNA follows: TGTGCCAGCAGTGAAGCCGTGGGGGTTCAAGAGACCCAGTACTTC. This codes for CASSEAVGVQETQYF.